One and the same sample provided the 20 T cell receptor beta chains below, sequenced in a study of cytotoxic CD8 clonotypes in ibrutinib-treated CLL. Sequencing used immunoSEQ multiplex PCR; TCRdb keeps in-frame clones, though not all of them. Found here are some 130,000 clones, approximately 83% of them singletons; the top ten hold around 2.1%. The material was PBMCs, obtained after 24 months of ibrutinib treatment. The source of these receptors is a human donor with chronic lymphocytic leukemia.

The chain has TRBV28 and TRBJ1-4, with no clear D. Trimming took 5 bases from V and 8 from J, leaving 18 bases between them. The CDR3 loop spans 15 amino acids. Germline V gene sequence: CDR1 MDHEN, CDR2 SYDVKM. The CDR3 nucleotides read TGTGCCAGCAGTGCCCCGGAGGGATCTGGCGAAAAACTGTTTTTT. It translates to CASSAPEGSGEKLFF. The complete variable domain, with remaining parts taken from reference TRBV28 and TRBJ1-4, reads DVKVTQSSRYLVKRTGEKVFLECVQDMDHENMFWYRQDPGLGLRLIYFSYDVKMKEKGDIPEGYSVSREKKERFSLILESASTNQTSMYLCASSAPEGSGEKLFFGSGTQLSVL.

On this clone: Distinct nucleotide sequences in the sample also encode this CDR3. The chain couples TRBV5-1 to TRBJ2-5, with 7 bases lining up with TRBD2. The CDR3 runs 16 residues. The junction had 12 bases not matched to a gene; V was cut back by 2 bases and J by 5 bases. Germline V gives CDR1 SGHRS, CDR2 YFSETQ. The CDR3 DNA sequence: TGCGCCAGCAGCTTACCCCCGGGACTACGGTCGGAGACCCAGTACTTC. Translated: CASSLPPGLRSETQYF. The variable domain in full, completed from reference TRBV5-1 and TRBJ2-5, reads KAGVTQTPRYLIKTRGQQVTLSCSPISGHRSVSWYQQTPGQGLQFLFEYFSETQRNKGNFPGRFSGRQFSNSRSEMNVSTLELGDSALYLCASSLPPGLRSETQYFGPGTRLLVL.

The chain joins TRBV5-1 to TRBJ2-7, with TRBD1 matching over 9 bases. This CDR3 is built from 15 residues. Per the germline V gene, CDR1 is SGHRS and CDR2 is YFSETQ. V lost 3 bases, J lost 3 bases, and 7 bases stayed unmatched. CDR3 nucleotides: TGCGCCAGCAGCTCAGAGGACAGGGGAAGCTACGAGCAGTACTTC. Its protein product is CASSSEDRGSYEQYF.

The DNA of the CDR3 is TGTGCCAGCAGTCCCGGACTGAACGAAGCAGGCGAGCAGTACTTC. Residues: CASSPGLNEAGEQYF. The J gene is TRBJ2-7, the V gene TRBV5-4, with D possibly being TRBD2 (5 bases). The V gene's germline CDR1 is SGHNT and CDR2 YYREEE (reference sequence). CDR3 size: 15 residues. V lost 5 bases and J lost 6, with 21 bases in between.

This clone was counted a few times. The chain carries TRBV18 and TRBJ1-4; no reliable D call. This CDR3 has 14 amino acids. V lost 6 bases, J lost 4 bases, and 12 bases lay in between. The germline V gene has CDR1 KGHSH and CDR2 LQKENI. The CDR3 DNA follows: TGTGCCAGCTCTCACGACGGTGGTAATGAAAAACTGTTTTTT. Amino acid sequence: CASSHDGGNEKLFF.

The chain is built from TRBV28 and TRBJ2-6; weak D call: TRBD2 (5 bases). Germline V gene sequence: CDR1 MDHEN, CDR2 SYDVKM. The V end was cut by 6 bases, the J end by 0 bases, with 12 bases between. The CDR3 totals 16 residues. CDR3 amino acids: CASSPFGVSGANVLTF. Here the CDR3 DNA reads TGTGCCAGCAGCCCCTTCGGGGTCTCTGGGGCCAACGTCCTGACTTTC.

The chain carries TRBV5-1 and TRBJ2-2, with TRBD2 matching over 14 bases. V trimming: 4 bases; J trimming: 7 bases; junction bases outside the gene matches: 9. The germline gives CDR1 SGHRS, CDR2 YFSETQ. CDR3 length equals 17 residues. The CDR3 nucleotides read TGCGCCAGCAGCCAGGGACTAGCGGGAGTTAAAAACGGGGAGCTGTTTTTT. It is translated as CASSQGLAGVKNGELFF.

In DNA form, the CDR3 reads TGTGCCAGCGGCCGGTACACTGAAGCTTTCTTT. Residues: CASGRYTEAFF. V is TRBV6-5 and J is TRBJ1-1, with D uncertain. This CDR3 region has 11 residues. Trimming took off 8 bases at V and 3 bases at J, with 7 bases between the two ends. Germline CDR1 reads MNHEY; CDR2 reads SVGAGI.

The chain uses TRBV19 and TRBJ2-1; tentatively, D is TRBD1 (6 bases). V lost 9 bases and J lost 4, with 13 bases in between. This CDR3 spans 13 amino acids. CDR1 and CDR2 (germline): LNHDA, SQIVND (reference sequence). The CDR3 reads CASNKGEYNEQFF. CDR3 in DNA: TGTGCCAGCAACAAGGGGGAGTACAATGAGCAGTTCTTC.

V is TRBV19 and J is TRBJ2-6; D call uncertain. Trimming removed 7 bases at V and 4 bases at J, with 17 bases between. The CDR3 has 16 residues. Germline V gene data show CDR1 as LNHDA and CDR2 as SQIVND (reference sequence). The CDR3 DNA follows: TGTGCCAGTAAGGCGGCCCCGACCCCCGGGGCCAACGTCCTGACTTTC. It translates to CASKAAPTPGANVLTF.

The chain links TRBV18 to TRBJ2-3; 7 bases match TRBD2. This CDR3 has 20 amino acids. J was trimmed by 0 bases and V by 3 bases; bases with no gene match: 18. The germline gives CDR1 KGHSH, CDR2 LQKENI. The CDR3 sequence: CASSPRSIAAGLRSTDTQYF. For the CDR3, the DNA is TGTGCCAGCTCACCTCGGTCGATTGCAGCGGGGCTGCGCAGCACAGATACGCAGTATTTT.

The chain combines TRBV5-4 with TRBJ1-2; tentatively, D is TRBD1 (6 bases). V was trimmed by 0 bases and J by 2 bases, leaving 14 bases between them. Germline assignment: CDR1 SGHNT and CDR2 YYREEE (reference sequence). The CDR3 sequence is 16 residues long. The chain's CDR3 is CASSLGIQGQNYGYTF. CDR3 nucleotides: TGTGCCAGCAGCTTGGGAATACAGGGTCAAAACTATGGCTACACCTTC.

The chain joins TRBV28 to TRBJ1-5; the D gene is possibly TRBD1 (6 bases). Germline V gene lookup returns CDR1 MDHEN and CDR2 SYDVKM. The CDR3 extends over 15 amino acids. Trimming stripped 6 bases from V and 1 base from J, with 13 bases between. The CDR3 DNA reads TGTGCCAGCAGAGCTCAGGGGAGAAGCAATCAGCCCCAGCATTTT. It encodes CASRAQGRSNQPQHF.

The chain recombines TRBV7-2 with TRBJ2-1; the match to TRBD2 covers 7 bases. V shed 5 bases and J 4 bases; nucleotides not matched to a gene: 11. The CDR3 is 16 residues long. In germline, CDR1 is SGHTA, CDR2 FQGNSA. This CDR3 reads CASSGGPLAHYNEQFF. DNA for the CDR3: TGTGCCAGCAGCGGAGGACCACTAGCGCATTACAATGAGCAGTTCTTC.

This chain links TRBV4-2 with TRBJ2-3; 8 positions match TRBD2. The trim removed 1 base at V and 0 bases at J, leaving 6 bases unmatched. CDR1 LGHNA and CDR2 YNFKEQ come from the germline V gene. The CDR3 runs 17 residues. In nucleotides, the CDR3 is TGTGCCAGCAGCCAAGGGGCTAGCGGGCCTAGCACAGATACGCAGTATTTT. Translating gives CASSQGASGPSTDTQYF.

The rearrangement links TRBV6-5 to TRBJ2-1; no reliable D call. The germline V gene has CDR1 MNHEY and CDR2 SVGAGI. This CDR3 is built from 14 residues. Trimming removed 7 bases at V and 8 bases at J, with 18 bases between. The CDR3 DNA sequence: TGTGCCAGCACTAAGGACGGACCGTTGGATGAGCAGTTCTTC. The encoded protein is CASTKDGPLDEQFF.

V is TRBV10-3 and J is TRBJ1-3; D is undetermined. The CDR3 length is 12 residues. Between the trimmed V and J ends, which lost 9 bases and 4 bases, there was a span of 10 bases. Germline CDR1 reads ENHRY; CDR2 reads SYGVKD. CDR3 loop: CAIKTSGNTIYF. CDR3 bases: TGTGCCATTAAGACCTCAGGAAACACCATATATTTT.

The rearrangement links TRBV6-5 to TRBJ1-2; 7 bases agree with TRBD1. Germline V lookup: CDR1 MNHEY, CDR2 SVGAGI. J was trimmed by 3 bases and V by 4 bases; bases with no gene match: 11. The CDR3 runs 16 residues. DNA for the CDR3: TGTGCCAGCAGTTCTCCGGGACAGAGGGCAGACTATGGCTACACCTTC. It specifies CASSSPGQRADYGYTF.

This chain connects TRBV28 to TRBJ1-4; TRBD1 aligns across 8 bases. The germline gives CDR1 MDHEN, CDR2 SYDVKM. The CDR3 extends over 14 amino acids. V shed 9 bases and J 0 bases; nucleotides not matched to a gene: 3. Here the CDR3 DNA reads TGTGCCAGTAACAGGGGGGCAACTAATGAAAAACTGTTTTTT. It is translated as CASNRGATNEKLFF.

V gene TRBV27 combines with J gene TRBJ2-7; weak D call: TRBD1 (6 bases). This CDR3 spans 14 amino acids. Trimming stripped 6 bases from V and 2 bases from J, with 14 bases between. Per germline, CDR1 MNHEY and CDR2 SMNVEV (reference sequence). CDR3 residues: CASRPRQAAYEQYF. The CDR3 DNA follows: TGTGCCAGCAGACCCCGACAGGCGGCCTACGAGCAGTACTTC.